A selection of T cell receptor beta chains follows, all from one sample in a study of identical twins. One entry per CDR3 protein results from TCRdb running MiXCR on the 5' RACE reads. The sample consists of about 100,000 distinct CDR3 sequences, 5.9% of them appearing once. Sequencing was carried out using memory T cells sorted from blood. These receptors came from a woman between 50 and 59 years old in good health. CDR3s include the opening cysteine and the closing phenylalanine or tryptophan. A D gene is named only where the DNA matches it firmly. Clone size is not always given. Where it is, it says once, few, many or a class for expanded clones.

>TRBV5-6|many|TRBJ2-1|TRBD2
TGTGCCAGCAGCCCCCCGGGACTAGCGGGAGGGTCGAATGAGCAGTTCTTC
CASSPPGLAGGSNEQFF
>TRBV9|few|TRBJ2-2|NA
TGTGCCAGCAGCGTTCGGACTATCCCCGGGGAGCTGTTTTTT
CASSVRTIPGELFF
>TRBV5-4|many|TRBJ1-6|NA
TGTGCCAGCAGCTCCGGGACGGTGAATTCACCCCTCCACTTT
CASSSGTVNSPLHF
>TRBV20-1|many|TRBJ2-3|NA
TGCAGTGCTAGAATGGACTATTCGACGCAGTATTTT
CSARMDYSTQYF
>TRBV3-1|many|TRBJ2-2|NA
TGTGCCAGCAGCCGAATGCAGGGCACCGGGGAGCTGTTTTTT
CASSRMQGTGELFF
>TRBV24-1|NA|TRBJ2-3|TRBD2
TGTGCCACCAGTGACCGGACTAGCGGGAGCCCCACAGATACGCAGTATTTT
CATSDRTSGSPTDTQYF
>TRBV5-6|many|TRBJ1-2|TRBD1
TGTGCCAGCAGCTCCGGACAGGTTTATGGCTACACCTTC
CASSSGQVYGYTF
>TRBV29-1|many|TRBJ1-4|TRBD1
TGCAGCGTTGAGGGGACAGGGCAAACTAATGAAAAACTGTTTTTT
CSVEGTGQTNEKLFF
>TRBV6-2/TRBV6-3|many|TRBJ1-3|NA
TGTGCCAGCAGTTACTCGAACTATCGACAGCATGTCTCTGGAAACACCATATATTTT
CASSYSNYRQHVSGNTIYF
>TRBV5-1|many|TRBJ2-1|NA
TGCGCCAGCAGCTTGGTTGGGGTTAACAATGAGCAGTTCTTC
CASSLVGVNNEQFF
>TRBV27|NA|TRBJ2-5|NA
TGTGCCAGCAGGGTACGGCGGGGTCTCCAAGAGACCCAGTACTTC
CASRVRRGLQETQYF
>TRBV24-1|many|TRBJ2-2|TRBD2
TGTGCCACCAGTGATTCCCGCGGGAGTATCGGGGAGCTGTTTTTT
CATSDSRGSIGELFF
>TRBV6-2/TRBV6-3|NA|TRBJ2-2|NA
TGTGCCAGCAGACGTAACACCGGGGAGCTGTTTTTT
CASRRNTGELFF
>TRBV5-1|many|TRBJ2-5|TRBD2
TGCGCCAGCAGCACTAGCGGCCAAGAGACCCAGTACTTC
CASSTSGQETQYF
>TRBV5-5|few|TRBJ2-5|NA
TGTGCCACCGAGGGAGGAGAAGAGACCCAGTACTTC
CATEGGEETQYF
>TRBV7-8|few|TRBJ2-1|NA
TGTGCCAGCAGCTTACGTCGCCTGTTTAGGAACAATGAGCAGTTCTTC
CASSLRRLFRNNEQFF